The 29 T cell receptor beta chains below were found in one sample sequenced in a study of T-cell memory formation after mild COVID-19. TCRdb independently ran MiXCR on the 5' RACE reads; one entry per CDR3 protein. The sample consists of around 300,000 distinct CDR3 sequences, about 13% of them appearing once. Sequenced input: PBMCs or a T cell subset sorted from them (not recorded which). The receptors originated from a young man who had mild COVID-19 (a few samples of this study predate the infection). Cell type and time point are not known.

This sequence joins TRBV7-2 and TRBJ1-3; 7 bases match TRBD1. Trimming removed 5 bases from V and 3 bases from J; junction bases left unmatched: 7. The CDR3 covers 15 residues. CDR1 and CDR2 (germline): SGHTA, FQGNSA. The CDR3 DNA reads as TGTGCCAGCAGCCACAGGGGAGAGGTTGGAAACACCATATATTTT. Protein product: CASSHRGEVGNTIYF. The entire variable domain, with the rest obtained from reference TRBV7-2 and TRBJ1-3, is as follows: GAGVSQSPSNKVTEKGKDVELRCDPISGHTALYWYRQSLGQGLEFLIYFQGNSAPDKSGLPSDRFSAERTGGSVSTLTIQRTQQEDSAVYLCASSHRGEVGNTIYFGEGSWLTVV.

This clonotype was counted a few times. The V and J genes are TRBV6-2 or TRBV6-3 and TRBJ2-7, with 7 bases fitting TRBD1. The CDR3 is 11 amino acids. Germline trimming cut 7 bases from V and 3 bases from J; bases unmatched to any gene: 0. Germline V lookup: CDR1 MNHEY, CDR2 SVGEGT. The CDR3 DNA sequence: TGTGCCAGCACAGGGGGCTACGAGCAGTACTTC. Its protein product is CASTGGYEQYF.

A remark on this clonotype: A junction boundary mismatches the germline segment, possibly from a read error. The V gene is TRBV5-6, the J gene TRBJ2-1; 9 bases are a match to TRBD2. Germline loops: CDR1 SGHDT, CDR2 YYEEEE. The CDR3 spans 17 residues. DNA of the CDR3: TGTGCCAGCAGCTTGGCCAGTGGGACTAGCTCCTACACTGAGCAGTTCTTC. Translation: CASSLASGTSSYTEQFF.

The V call is TRBV11-2, the J call TRBJ2-5, with unresolved D. V lost 5 bases to trimming and J lost 3 bases, with 13 bases between them. The CDR3 length is 14 residues. CDR1 and CDR2 (germline): SGHAT, FQNNGV. The CDR3 bases are TGTGCCAGCAGCCAACCCTGGCAGGAAGAGACCCAGTACTTC. Translation: CASSQPWQEETQYF.

This sequence joins TRBV5-6 and TRBJ2-7; 9 nucleotides align to TRBD1. CDR1 SGHDT and CDR2 YYEEEE come from the germline V gene. V lost 0 bases, J lost 3 bases, and 7 bases stayed unmatched. The CDR3 contains 16 residues. This CDR3 reads CASSLGSRQGGYEQYV. For the CDR3, the DNA is TGTGCCAGCAGCTTGGGAAGTAGACAGGGGGGCTACGAGCAGTACGTC.

The rearrangement links TRBV29-1 to TRBJ2-3; D perhaps matches TRBD2 (5 bases). Trimming cost V 4 bases and J 4 bases, with 24 bases left between them. Germline CDR1 is SQVTM and CDR2 is ANQGSEA. The CDR3 has 17 amino acids. DNA for the CDR3: TGCAGCGTTGTGGGGAGAAGCGGCAGAATAGGGCCAGATACGCAGTATTTT. Protein product: CSVVGRSGRIGPDTQYF.

The genes are TRBV6-2 or TRBV6-3 and TRBJ1-5, with D tentatively TRBD1 (6 bases). This CDR3 comprises 13 residues. Germline V gene data show CDR1 as MNHEY and CDR2 as SVGEGT. Trimming left V 6 bases short and J 5 bases short, with 11 bases between. CDR3 nucleotide sequence: TGTGCCAGCAGACAGGGAAGCGATCAGCCCCAGCATTTT. It encodes CASRQGSDQPQHF.

In this sample, this clonotype turned up a few times. V usage is TRBV5-1 and J usage is TRBJ2-5; D might be TRBD2 (6 bases). The CDR3 extends over 14 amino acids. Germline V lookup: CDR1 SGHRS, CDR2 YFSETQ. The V and J ends lost 2 bases and 2 bases respectively, with 10 bases between them. CDR3 loop: CASSLTGEQETQYF. CDR3 DNA: TGCGCCAGCAGCTTAACGGGGGAACAAGAGACCCAGTACTTC.

This chain uses TRBV15 with TRBJ1-2; TRBD1 might be the D (6 bases). Germline V gene sequence: CDR1 LNHNV, CDR2 YYDKDF (reference sequence). V shed 1 base and J shed 2 bases, with 8 bases lying between them. This CDR3 has 14 amino acids. The CDR3 nucleotides are TGTGCCACCAGCAGAGCAGGGGTCAACTATGGCTACACCTTC. Its translation: CATSRAGVNYGYTF.

The chain carries TRBV20-1 and TRBJ1-4; D perhaps matches TRBD1 (5 bases). The CDR3 is made up of 14 amino acids. Between the trimmed V and J ends, which lost 4 bases and 4 bases, there was a span of 13 bases. Germline-derived CDR1 and CDR2 are DFQATT and SNEGSKA (reference sequence). The CDR3 region is CSATEGRINEKLFF. The CDR3 nucleotides are TGCAGTGCTACAGAGGGGCGGATTAATGAAAAACTGTTTTTT.

This chain joins TRBV7-7 and TRBJ2-1; the match to TRBD2 covers 7 bases. Losses at the gene ends were 3 bases for V and 6 bases for J; bases not matched to a gene: 8. The germline V gene encodes CDR1 SSHAT and CDR2 FNYEAQ (reference sequence). This CDR3 contains 15 residues. CDR3 amino acids: CASSLGGEGFNEQFF. In DNA, the CDR3 is TGTGCCAGCAGCTTGGGAGGGGAAGGCTTCAATGAGCAGTTCTTC.

V is TRBV12-3 or TRBV12-4 and J is TRBJ2-5; possible D gene TRBD1, 5 bases. V was shortened by 3 bases and J by 3 bases, with 11 bases between the two germline ends. CDR3 size: 14 residues. Here the CDR3 DNA reads TGTGCCAGCAGTTTTCAGGTCAGGGAAGAGACCCAGTACTTC. Translated, it gives CASSFQVREETQYF.

This clonotype has just a few counts. J is TRBJ1-5 and V is TRBV4-1; D remains unclear. Trimming pared 0 bases from V and 8 bases from J, leaving 8 bases between. Germline CDR1 and CDR2: MGHRA and YSYEKL. This CDR3 region has 13 residues. Here the CDR3 reads CASSQDPGKPQHF. CDR3 nucleotide sequence: TGCGCCAGCAGCCAAGACCCAGGAAAGCCCCAGCATTTT.

This clonotype showed up just a few times. The chain combines TRBV30 with TRBJ2-7; a weak D match, TRBD1 (6 bases). V was clipped by 5 bases and J by 0 bases, with 23 bases between them. The germline CDR1 and CDR2 sequences are GTSNPN and SVGIG (reference sequence). The CDR3 length is 17 residues. In DNA, the CDR3 is TGTGCCTGGGGACCCCACGGGTGGACAGCGACCTCCTACGAGCAGTACTTC. This translates into CAWGPHGWTATSYEQYF.

The chain recombines TRBV4-1 with TRBJ2-2; D unclear. The V end was cut by 1 base, the J end by 5 bases, with 8 bases between. Germline values: CDR1 MGHRA, CDR2 YSYEKL. The CDR3 loop spans 14 amino acids. As DNA, the CDR3 is TGCGCCAGCAGCCAAGTCGCAGAAACCGGGGAGCTGTTTTTT. Translated, it gives CASSQVAETGELFF.

This clonotype was recorded a few times. The rearrangement uses TRBV4-3 and TRBJ1-6; TRBD1 aligns across 9 bases. Trimming took 0 bases from V and 8 from J; bases not matched to a gene: 20. Germline V gene lookup returns CDR1 LGHNA and CDR2 YSLEER. The CDR3 has 21 residues. The CDR3 reads CASSQEWGRDRVKAIDSPLHF. The CDR3 region has the DNA TGCGCCAGCAGCCAAGAATGGGGTCGGGACAGGGTGAAAGCTATTGATTCACCCCTCCACTTT.

This chain links TRBV4-2 with TRBJ2-1; TRBD2 agrees at 11 bases. CDR1 LGHNA and CDR2 YNFKEQ come from the germline V gene. CDR3 length equals 18 residues. The junction had 7 bases not matched to a gene; V was cut back by 3 bases and J by 0 bases. This CDR3 is CASSQSSGGADSYNEQFF. The CDR3 DNA reads as TGTGCCAGCAGCCAGAGTAGCGGGGGGGCCGACTCCTACAATGAGCAGTTCTTC.

This clonotype occurred many times. The chain employs TRBV6-4 and TRBJ2-1; 14 nucleotides line up with TRBD2. The germline V gene encodes CDR1 MRHNA and CDR2 SNTAGT. V was pared by 0 bases and J by 8 bases, with 0 bases of the junction left unmatched. This CDR3 is 15 amino acids long. CDR3 in amino acids: CASSDSTSGGDEQFF. As DNA, the CDR3 is TGTGCCAGCAGTGACTCGACTAGCGGGGGGGATGAGCAGTTCTTC.

The V call is TRBV7-2, the J call TRBJ1-1; D not resolved. The CDR3 covers 12 residues. Germline CDR1 and CDR2: SGHTA and FQGNSA. V was pared by 5 bases and J by 8 bases, with 12 bases between. CDR3 sequence reads: CASSAGTVEAFF. CDR3 bases: TGTGCCAGCAGCGCAGGAACCGTCGAAGCTTTCTTT.

The chain couples TRBV29-1 to TRBJ1-2, with TRBD1 as a possible D gene (5 bases). Germline lookup yields CDR1 SQVTM and CDR2 ANQGSEA. The CDR3 runs 13 residues. V lost 6 bases and J 4 bases, leaving 15 bases between the germline ends. The CDR3 region has the DNA TGCAGCGTCCGTACTGACAGTATCTATGGCTACACCTTC. Protein: CSVRTDSIYGYTF.

The rearrangement joins TRBV28 to TRBJ2-3; tentatively, D is TRBD2 (7 bases). The ends were cut back, 3 bases at V and 7 bases at J, with 17 bases in the middle. The CDR3 is 15 amino acids. The germline CDR1 and CDR2 sequences are MDHEN and SYDVKM. The CDR3 here is CASSLGGGPGHTQYF. CDR3 in DNA: TGTGCCAGCAGTTTGGGAGGGGGTCCAGGCCATACGCAGTATTTT.

This clonotype was recorded a few times. The V gene is TRBV20-1, the J gene TRBJ2-1; 7 bases fit TRBD1. J was trimmed by 6 bases and V by 3 bases; bases with no gene match: 11. The V gene's germline CDR1 is DFQATT and CDR2 SNEGSKA (reference sequence). This CDR3 is built from 15 residues. Written as DNA, the CDR3 is TGCAGTGCTAGTCACGGAACAGGGGTCATCAATGAGCAGTTCTTC. This codes for CSASHGTGVINEQFF.

The chain carries TRBV28 and TRBJ1-2, with TRBD1 matching 8 bases. The V and J ends lost 7 bases and 5 bases, in that order; junction bases with no gene match: 9. The germline V gene has CDR1 MDHEN and CDR2 SYDVKM. CDR3 length: 14 amino acids. The chain's CDR3 is CASTLGQGIYGYTF. CDR3 coding DNA: TGTGCCAGCACCCTAGGACAGGGAATTTATGGCTACACCTTC.

This clonotype was detected ten times or more. This rearrangement joins TRBV6-2 or TRBV6-3 to TRBJ2-4; TRBD1 is a possible D gene (5 bases). The CDR3 consists of 18 residues. Germline CDR1 MNHEY, CDR2 SVGEGT. V was clipped by 4 bases and J by 2 bases, with 21 bases between them. The CDR3 sequence: CASSSGRVGTFTKNIQYF. In DNA form, the CDR3 reads TGTGCCAGCAGTTCGGGCAGGGTCGGTACCTTTACCAAAAACATTCAGTACTTC.

This clonotype has just a few counts. The chain links TRBV29-1 to TRBJ2-7; 8 bases line up with TRBD1. Germline CDR1 SQVTM, CDR2 ANQGSEA. There are 13 residues in the CDR3. With V trimmed by 6 bases and J by 4 bases, 8 bases remained unmatched. Here the CDR3 reads CSVETGTGYEQYF. The CDR3 DNA sequence: TGCAGCGTAGAAACCGGGACAGGATACGAGCAGTACTTC.

This clonotype was detected a few times. The chain employs TRBV2 and TRBJ2-7; 7 nucleotides match TRBD1. From germline, CDR1 is SNHLY and CDR2 FYNNEI. V was clipped by 6 bases and J by 0 bases; unmatched bases: 8. This CDR3 is built from 15 residues. The CDR3, as DNA: TGTGCCAGCAGAAGGGACAGACCGAGCTCCTACGAGCAGTACTTC. Residues: CASRRDRPSSYEQYF.

The V call is TRBV6-1, the J call TRBJ1-2; 8 nucleotides line up with TRBD1. This CDR3 comprises 14 residues. CDR1 MNHNS and CDR2 SASEGT come from the germline V gene. V shed 6 bases, J shed 5 bases, and the junction held 8 bases outside the gene matches. The CDR3 loop reads CASRQGAEGYGYTF. DNA of the CDR3: TGTGCCAGCAGGCAGGGGGCGGAAGGGTATGGCTACACCTTC.

This clonotype showed up many times. The rearrangement joins TRBV9 to TRBJ1-1; D not certain. Deletions cut 6 bases from V and 1 base from J, with 10 bases between. Germline V gene data show CDR1 as SGDLS and CDR2 as YYNGEE. There are 13 residues in the CDR3. CDR3 amino acids: CASNAWGNTEAFF. CDR3 nucleotide sequence: TGTGCCAGCAACGCCTGGGGGAACACTGAAGCTTTCTTT.

The V and J genes are TRBV6-2 or TRBV6-3 and TRBJ2-7; D is undetermined. Germline CDR1 and CDR2: MNHEY and SVGEGT. With 6 bases removed from V and 3 bases from J, the gap between germline ends came to 18 bases. CDR3 length: 15 amino acids. In nucleotides, the CDR3 is TGTGCCAGCAGCCAAAATCCACTTCTCGACTACGAGCAGTACGTC. This translates into CASSQNPLLDYEQYV.